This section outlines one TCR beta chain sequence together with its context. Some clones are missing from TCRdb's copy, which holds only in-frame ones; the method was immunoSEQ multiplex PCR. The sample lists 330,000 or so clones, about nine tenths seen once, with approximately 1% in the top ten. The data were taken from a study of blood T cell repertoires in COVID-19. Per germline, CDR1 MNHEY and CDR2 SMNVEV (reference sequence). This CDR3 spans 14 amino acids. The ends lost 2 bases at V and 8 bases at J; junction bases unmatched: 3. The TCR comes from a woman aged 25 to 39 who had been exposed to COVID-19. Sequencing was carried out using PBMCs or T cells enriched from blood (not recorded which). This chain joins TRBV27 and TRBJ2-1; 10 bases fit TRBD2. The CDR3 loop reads CASSLRLAGDEQFF. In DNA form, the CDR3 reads TGTGCCAGCAGTTTAAGGCTAGCGGGAGATGAGCAGTTCTTC.